Reported below is one T cell receptor (beta chain). Its antigen remains unknown. The data belong to a study of lymphopenia after photon versus proton radiotherapy. TCRdb's copy holds only in-frame clones and misses some; the assay was immunoSEQ multiplex PCR. Seen here are 3,000 to 4,000 clones, about 80% observed once, and the top ten hold roughly 53%. Study-level points and caveats: Proton therapy kept repertoires fairly stable, unlike photons, which gained effector/memory cells. Larger post-nadir TCR diversity loss correlated inversely with survival in deceased patients.

The clonotype was recovered from a man older than 75 with esophageal cancer. The sample was peripheral blood, taken from a patient treated with proton-based radiotherapy.

As DNA, the CDR3 is TGTGCCTGGAGTGTAGCGCAGTCCTATGGCTACACCTTC. Its translation: CAWSVAQSYGYTF. This chain connects TRBV30 to TRBJ1-2; no definite D call. V was trimmed by 0 bases and J by 4 bases, leaving 9 bases between them. CDR1 and CDR2 (germline): GTSNPN, SVGIG (reference sequence). CDR3 length: 13 residues. The full variable domain, its missing parts supplied by reference TRBV30 and TRBJ1-2, is SQTIHQWPATLVQPVGSPLSLECTVEGTSNPNLYWYRQAAGRGLQLLFYSVGIGQISSEVPQNLSASRPQDRQFILSSKKLLLSDSGFYLCAWSVAQSYGYTFGSGTRLTVV.